The clone carrying this TCR beta chain was seen only a few times. Its antigen is undetermined. Stable patients also lacked confetti depigmentation, a sign of active vitiligo. Anyone treated within the previous three months was excluded. These data are taken from a study of resident and recirculating memory T cells in vitiligo. Points from the study as a whole: TCR sequences were not conserved across biopsy sites or patients.

Using immunoSEQ multiplex PCR, the repertoire was profiled, and TCRdb retains in-frame clones only, with some absent. The repertoire has about 42,000 clones, 80% to 95% of them found once; the top ten carry 4.5%. Germline V gives CDR1 LNHDA, CDR2 SQIVND (reference sequence). This CDR3 spans 15 amino acids. Trimming left V 6 bases short and J 0 bases short, with 15 bases between. The clonotype was recovered from a male donor with vitiligo. The sample taken for sequencing was blood. J is TRBJ2-7 and V is TRBV19; possible D gene TRBD1, 6 bases. CDR3 nucleotides: TGTGCCAGTAGGCAATCGACAGGTCCCTCCTACGAGCAGTACTTC. Encoded protein: CASRQSTGPSYEQYF.